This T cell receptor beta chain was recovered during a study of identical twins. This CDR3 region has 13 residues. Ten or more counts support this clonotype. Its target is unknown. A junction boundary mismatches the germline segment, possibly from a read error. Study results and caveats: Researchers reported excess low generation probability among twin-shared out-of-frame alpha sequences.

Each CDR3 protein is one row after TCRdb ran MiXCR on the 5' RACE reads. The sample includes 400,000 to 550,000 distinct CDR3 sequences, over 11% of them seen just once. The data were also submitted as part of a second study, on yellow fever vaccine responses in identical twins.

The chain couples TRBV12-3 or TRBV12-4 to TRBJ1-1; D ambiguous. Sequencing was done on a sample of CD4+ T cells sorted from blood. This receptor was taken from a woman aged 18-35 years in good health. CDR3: CASSLVGNTEAFF. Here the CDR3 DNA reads TGCGCCAGCAGCTTGGTGGGGAACACTGAAGCTTTCTTT.